This is a list of T cell receptor beta chains from one sample in a study of blood T cell repertoires in COVID-19. Sequenced by immunoSEQ multiplex PCR; TCRdb stores in-frame clones only, minus some. The sample consists of about 150,000 clones, 80% of them appearing once. The sequencing input was peripheral blood. The source is a man between 60 and 75 years old with active or convalescent COVID-19. Each CDR3 is given with its conserved first and last residue. The order of the fields is clone size, V gene, D gene, J gene, CDR3 protein, CDR3 DNA. D genes are given only for firm matches. Clone sizes are given selectively: once, few, many, or a class where the clone is expanded.

clone_size: .; v_call: TRBV6-5; d_call: .; j_call: TRBJ1-2; cdr3_aa: CASSAGPPGGYTF; cdr3_nt: TGTGCCAGCAGCGCGGGACCCCCCGGCGGCTACACCTTC
clone_size: .; v_call: TRBV28; d_call: .; j_call: TRBJ1-4; cdr3_aa: CASSLLAGDQEKLFF; cdr3_nt: TGTGCCAGCAGTTTATTGGCGGGCGACCAAGAAAAACTGTTTTTT
clone_size: once; v_call: TRBV13; d_call: .; j_call: TRBJ2-7; cdr3_aa: CASSQGRALYEQYF; cdr3_nt: TGTGCCAGCAGCCAGGGGAGGGCTCTTTACGAGCAGTACTTC
clone_size: .; v_call: TRBV5-8; d_call: .; j_call: TRBJ1-4; cdr3_aa: CASSFPFATNEKLFF; cdr3_nt: TGTGCCAGCAGCTTCCCGTTTGCAACTAATGAAAAACTGTTTTTT
clone_size: .; v_call: TRBV28; d_call: .; j_call: TRBJ2-1; cdr3_aa: CASSSDRPPGNEQFF; cdr3_nt: TGTGCCAGCAGTTCTGACAGGCCTCCCGGGAATGAGCAGTTCTTC
clone_size: .; v_call: TRBV7-9; d_call: .; j_call: TRBJ2-3; cdr3_aa: CASSLARAGVTDTQYF; cdr3_nt: TGTGCCAGCAGCTTAGCGAGGGCAGGGGTCACAGATACGCAGTATTTT
clone_size: .; v_call: TRBV7-3; d_call: TRBD1; j_call: TRBJ2-5; cdr3_aa: CASSSGTGYGETQYF; cdr3_nt: TGTGCCAGCAGCTCCGGGACAGGCTATGGAGAGACCCAGTACTTC
clone_size: .; v_call: TRBV6-5; d_call: TRBD1; j_call: TRBJ1-4; cdr3_aa: CASRDREKLFF; cdr3_nt: TGTGCCAGCAGGGACAGGGAAAAACTGTTTTTT
clone_size: few; v_call: TRBV28; d_call: .; j_call: TRBJ1-1; cdr3_aa: CASSLSRSRAFF; cdr3_nt: TGTGCCAGCAGTTTATCAAGGAGCCGAGCTTTCTTT
clone_size: few; v_call: TRBV15; d_call: .; j_call: TRBJ1-2; cdr3_aa: CATSTGGEKGYTF; cdr3_nt: TGTGCCACCAGCACAGGTGGGGAGAAGGGCTACACCTTC
clone_size: .; v_call: TRBV11-2; d_call: .; j_call: TRBJ1-1; cdr3_aa: CASSLFRGNTEAFF; cdr3_nt: TGTGCCAGCAGCTTATTCCGCGGAAACACTGAAGCTTTCTTT
clone_size: few; v_call: TRBV27; d_call: .; j_call: TRBJ1-6; cdr3_aa: CASMGGYGFVSPLHF; cdr3_nt: TGTGCCAGCATGGGGGGGTACGGATTTGTGTCACCCCTCCACTTT
clone_size: .; v_call: TRBV19; d_call: TRBD2; j_call: TRBJ2-1; cdr3_aa: CASRAGTIGDNEQFF; cdr3_nt: TGTGCCAGTAGGGCCGGGACTATAGGGGACAATGAGCAGTTCTTC
clone_size: once; v_call: TRBV27; d_call: .; j_call: TRBJ1-4; cdr3_aa: CASARVFPINEKLFF; cdr3_nt: TGTGCCAGCGCCAGGGTATTCCCCATTAATGAAAAACTGTTTTTT
clone_size: .; v_call: TRBV5-4; d_call: .; j_call: TRBJ1-2; cdr3_aa: CASSSRAFYGYTF; cdr3_nt: TGTGCCAGCAGCTCGAGGGCGTTCTATGGCTACACCTTC